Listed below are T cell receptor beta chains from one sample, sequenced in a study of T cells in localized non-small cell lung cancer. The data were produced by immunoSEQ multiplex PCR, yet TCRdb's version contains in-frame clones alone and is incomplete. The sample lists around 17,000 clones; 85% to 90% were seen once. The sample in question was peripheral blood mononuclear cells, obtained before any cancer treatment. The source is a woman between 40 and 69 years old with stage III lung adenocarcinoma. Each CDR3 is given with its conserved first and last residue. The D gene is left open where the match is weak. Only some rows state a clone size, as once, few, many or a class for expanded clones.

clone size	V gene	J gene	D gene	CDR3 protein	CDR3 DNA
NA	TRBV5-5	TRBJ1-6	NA	CASSLAGSYNSPLHF	TGTGCCAGCAGCTTGGCGGGCTCCTATAATTCACCCCTCCACTTT
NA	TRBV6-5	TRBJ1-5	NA	CASSAGSSQHF	TGTGCCAGCAGCGCCGGGAGCAGCCAGCATTTT
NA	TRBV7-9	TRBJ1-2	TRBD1	CASSLATGQGAGYTF	TGTGCCAGCAGCTTAGCCACGGGACAGGGGGCTGGCTACACCTTC
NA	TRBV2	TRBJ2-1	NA	CASILDLREQFF	TGTGCCAGCATCCTGGATCTCCGGGAGCAGTTCTTC
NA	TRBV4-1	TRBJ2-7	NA	CASSTDRTAGEQYF	TGCGCCAGCAGCACCGACCGAACCGCAGGCGAGCAGTACTTC
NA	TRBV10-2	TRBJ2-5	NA	CASSEGVGPRYQETQYF	TGCGCCAGCAGTGAGGGGGTAGGGCCTCGATATCAAGAGACCCAGTACTTC
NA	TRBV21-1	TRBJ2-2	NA	CASSCFYTGLTGELFF	TGTGCCAGCAGCTGTTTCTACACAGGCTTGACCGGGGAGCTGTTTTTT
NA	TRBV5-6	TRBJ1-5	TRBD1	CASSWTGGSNQPQHF	TGTGCCAGCAGCTGGACAGGGGGGAGCAATCAGCCCCAGCATTTT
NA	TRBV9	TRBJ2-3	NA	CASGARRTDTQYF	TGTGCCAGCGGGGCCCGGAGAACAGATACGCAGTATTTT
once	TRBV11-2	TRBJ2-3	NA	CASSLVGLTPDTQYF	TGTGCCAGCAGCTTAGTTGGTCTTACCCCCGATACGCAGTATTTT
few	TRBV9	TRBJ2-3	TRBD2	CASSPPGGREDTDTQYF	TGTGCCAGCAGCCCACCGGGGGGGCGGGAGGACACAGATACGCAGTATTTT
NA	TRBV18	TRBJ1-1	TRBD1	CASSTGENTEAFF	TGTGCCAGCTCAACAGGGGAGAACACTGAAGCTTTCTTT
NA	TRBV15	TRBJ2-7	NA	CATSRAGDSYEQYF	TGTGCCACCAGCAGAGCGGGGGACTCCTACGAGCAGTACTTC
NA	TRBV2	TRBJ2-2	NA	CASSGEGVLFF	TGTGCCAGCAGTGGAGAGGGGGTGCTGTTTTTT
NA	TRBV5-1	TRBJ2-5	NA	CASSLVRGETQYF	TGCGCCAGCAGCTTGGTCAGGGGAGAGACCCAGTACTTC
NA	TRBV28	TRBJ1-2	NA	CASSSNSYGYTF	TGTGCCAGCAGTTCCAACAGCTATGGCTACACCTTC
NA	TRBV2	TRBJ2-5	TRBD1	CASNGAGGGETQYF	TGTGCCAGCAACGGGGCAGGGGGCGGGGAGACCCAGTACTTC
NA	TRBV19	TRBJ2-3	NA	CASSSGDTQYF	TGTGCCAGTAGTTCGGGGGATACGCAGTATTTT
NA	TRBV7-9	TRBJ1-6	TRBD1	CASVLGGQVSSPLHF	TGTGCCAGCGTCCTCGGGGGACAGGTGTCCTCACCCCTCCACTTT
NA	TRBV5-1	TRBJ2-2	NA	CASTYNRGRGELFF	TGCGCCAGCACCTATAATCGGGGTCGGGGGGAGCTGTTTTTT
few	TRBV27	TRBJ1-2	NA	CASSVNGQTYGYTF	TGTGCCAGCAGTGTGAATGGCCAGACCTATGGCTACACCTTC
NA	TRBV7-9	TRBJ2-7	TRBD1	CASSPTPRDRLREQYF	TGTGCCAGCAGCCCGACCCCCCGGGACAGGTTACGCGAGCAGTACTTC
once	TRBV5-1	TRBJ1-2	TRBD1	CASSWGQGDGYTF	TGCGCCAGCAGCTGGGGACAGGGGGATGGCTACACCTTC
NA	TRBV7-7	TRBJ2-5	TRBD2	CASSFFLGLAGPETQYF	TGTGCCAGCAGCTTTTTCCTTGGACTAGCGGGACCAGAGACCCAGTACTTC
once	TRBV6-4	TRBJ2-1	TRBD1	CASSTGGPYNEQFF	TGTGCCAGCTCGACAGGGGGTCCCTACAATGAGCAGTTCTTC
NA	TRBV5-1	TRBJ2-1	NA	CASSSSMGRDGYNEQFF	TGCGCCAGCAGCTCCTCAATGGGGCGGGATGGTTACAATGAGCAGTTCTTC
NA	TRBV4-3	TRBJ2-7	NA	CASSQRPGPVSYEQYF	TGCGCCAGCAGCCAAAGGCCGGGACCCGTCTCCTACGAGCAGTACTTC
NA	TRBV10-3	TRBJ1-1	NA	CAISDKVGAMNTEAFF	TGTGCCATCAGTGACAAGGTCGGGGCAATGAACACTGAAGCTTTCTTT
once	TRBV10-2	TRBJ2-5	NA	CASRDGLQETQYF	TGCGCCAGCAGGGACGGATTGCAAGAGACCCAGTACTTC
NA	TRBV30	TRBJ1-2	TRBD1	CAWSVRAGGNYGYTF	TGTGCCTGGAGTGTACGGGCAGGGGGAAACTATGGCTACACCTTC
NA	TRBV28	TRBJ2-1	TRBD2	CASSWGGPSSYNEQFF	TGTGCCAGCAGTTGGGGAGGGCCGAGCTCCTACAATGAGCAGTTCTTC
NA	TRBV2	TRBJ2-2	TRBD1	CASSQNPTGGSTGELFF	TGTGCCAGCAGTCAGAATCCGACAGGGGGGAGCACCGGGGAGCTGTTTTTT
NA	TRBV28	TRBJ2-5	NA	CASTRAVGASWETQYF	TGTGCCAGCACCCGGGCCGTGGGGGCTTCCTGGGAGACCCAGTACTTC
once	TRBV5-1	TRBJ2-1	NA	CASSLGAGLHWVEQFF	TGCGCCAGCAGCTTGGGGGCTGGGCTACACTGGGTTGAGCAGTTCTTC
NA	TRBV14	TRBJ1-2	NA	CASSQGWGTDYGYTF	TGTGCCAGCAGCCAAGGTTGGGGAACTGACTATGGCTACACCTTC
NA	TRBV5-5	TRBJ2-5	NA	CASSPGLSGTQYF	TGTGCCAGCAGCCCCGGGCTCTCCGGGACCCAGTACTTC
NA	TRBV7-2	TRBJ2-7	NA	CASSLDGWIGYEQYF	TGTGCCAGCAGCTTAGATGGGTGGATCGGATACGAGCAGTACTTC
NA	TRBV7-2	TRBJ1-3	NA	CASSLVDSGNTIYF	TGTGCCAGCAGCTTAGTCGACTCTGGAAACACCATATATTTT
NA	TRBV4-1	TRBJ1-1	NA	CASSQDRAVQAFF	TGCGCCAGCAGCCAAGATAGGGCGGTACAAGCTTTCTTT
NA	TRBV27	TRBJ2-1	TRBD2	CASSSSGSLYNEQFF	TGTGCCAGCAGTTCGAGCGGGAGTTTGTACAATGAGCAGTTCTTC
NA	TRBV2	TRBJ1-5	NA	CASSERQNNQPQHF	TGTGCCAGCAGTGAGAGGCAGAACAATCAGCCCCAGCATTTT
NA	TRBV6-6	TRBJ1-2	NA	CASSVDSDGYTF	TGTGCCAGCAGTGTCGACAGCGATGGCTACACCTTC
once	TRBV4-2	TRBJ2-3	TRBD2	CASSQDQGTITDTQYF	TGTGCCAGCAGCCAAGATCAAGGGACTATTACAGATACGCAGTATTTT
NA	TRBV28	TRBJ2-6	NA	CASSHLQGSGANVLTF	TGTGCCAGCAGTCACCTACAGGGCTCTGGGGCCAACGTCCTGACTTTC
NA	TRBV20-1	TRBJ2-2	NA	CSARYTGELFF	TGCAGTGCTAGATACACCGGGGAGCTGTTTTTT
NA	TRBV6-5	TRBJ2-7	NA	CASSRGLGQYF	TGTGCCAGCAGTCGCGGTCTAGGGCAGTACTTC
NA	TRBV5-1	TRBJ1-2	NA	CASSWAGGYGYTF	TGCGCCAGCAGCTGGGCCGGGGGCTATGGCTACACCTTC
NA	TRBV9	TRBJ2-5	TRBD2	CASSSGNQETQYF	TGTGCCAGCTCCAGCGGGAACCAAGAGACCCAGTACTTC
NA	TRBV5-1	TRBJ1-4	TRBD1	CASSPGTGGEKLFF	TGCGCCAGCAGCCCGGGGACAGGGGGCGAAAAACTGTTTTTT
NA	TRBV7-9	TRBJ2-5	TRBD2	CASSKVGGLAGEETQYF	TGTGCCAGCAGCAAGGTTGGGGGACTAGCGGGTGAAGAGACCCAGTACTTC
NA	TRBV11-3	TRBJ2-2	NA	CASSFLTGSHTGELFF	TGTGCCAGCAGCTTTCTCACAGGATCGCACACCGGGGAGCTGTTTTTT
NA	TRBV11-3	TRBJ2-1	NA	CASSSTMGIEQFF	TGTGCCAGCAGCAGTACCATGGGCATTGAGCAGTTCTTC
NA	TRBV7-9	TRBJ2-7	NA	CASSLGQPYEQYF	TGTGCCAGCAGCTTAGGTCAACCCTACGAGCAGTACTTC
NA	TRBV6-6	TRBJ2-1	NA	CASKKGRDEQFF	TGTGCCAGCAAAAAGGGTAGGGATGAGCAGTTCTTC
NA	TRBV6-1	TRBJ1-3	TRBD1	CASGDSSGNTIYF	TGTGCCAGCGGGGACAGCTCTGGAAACACCATATATTTT